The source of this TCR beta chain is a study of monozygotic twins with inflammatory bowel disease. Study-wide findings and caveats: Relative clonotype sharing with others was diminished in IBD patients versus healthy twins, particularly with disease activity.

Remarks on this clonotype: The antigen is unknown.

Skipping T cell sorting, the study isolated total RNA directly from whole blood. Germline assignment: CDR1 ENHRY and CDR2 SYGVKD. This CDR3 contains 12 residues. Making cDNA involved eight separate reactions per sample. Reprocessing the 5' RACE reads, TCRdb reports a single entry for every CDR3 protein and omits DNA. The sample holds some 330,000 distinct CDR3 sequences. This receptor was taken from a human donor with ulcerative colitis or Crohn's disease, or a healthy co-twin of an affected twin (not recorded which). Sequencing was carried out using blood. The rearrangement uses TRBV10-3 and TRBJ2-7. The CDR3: CAIGEPVYEQYF.